Below are 30 T cell receptor beta chains sequenced from a single sample in a study of identical twins (dated by TCRdb to the mid-2010s). Libraries came from 5' RACE. Sequencing relied on an Illumina HiSeq 2000. TCRdb itself trimmed the public reads at Q25 with fastp, ran MiXCR and retained productive beta chains. Duplicate CDR3 protein sequences are folded into a single record with the most common DNA and genes. Present in this sample are about 920,000 distinct CDR3 sequences, 9% to 15% of which were seen just once. The ten largest clones represent around 1.6% of the sample. The same sample was also studied in work on yellow fever vaccine responses in identical twins.

The material sequenced was PBMCs. Receptor source: a woman aged 18-30 years in good health.

This clonotype was observed many times. The chain carries TRBV12-3 or TRBV12-4 and TRBJ2-2; D is unclear. Trimming pared 2 bases from V and 5 bases from J, leaving 18 bases between. CDR3 length: 17 amino acids. The CDR3 DNA is TGTGCCAGCAGTTTAAACCTTGCGACCCTGAGTACCGGGGAGCTGTTTTTT. Its translation: CASSLNLATLSTGELFF.

This clonotype was counted only a few times. The rearrangement uses TRBV20-1 and TRBJ2-7; 10 positions agree with TRBD2. The CDR3 is 15 amino acids. V gave up 4 bases and J gave up 5 bases; unmatched junction bases: 11. Germline CDR1 and CDR2: DFQATT and SNEGSKA (reference sequence). This CDR3 is CSAIILAGARDEQYF. Written as DNA, the CDR3 is TGCAGTGCTATTATCCTAGCGGGAGCCCGCGACGAGCAGTACTTC.

This clonotype occurred a few times. The CDR3 nucleotides read TGTGCCAGCAGCGATAGTATGAGCTACGAGCAGTACTTC. Its protein is CASSDSMSYEQYF. The chain carries TRBV5-4 and TRBJ2-7; D ambiguous. CDR1 and CDR2 (germline): SGHNT, YYREEE (reference sequence). The CDR3 runs 13 residues. Trimming removed 4 bases at V and 3 bases at J, with 11 bases between.

CDR3 coding DNA: TGTGCCAGTAAGGAACCTAGCCAGGGATGGAGCAATCAGCCCCAGCATTTT. Translation: CASKEPSQGWSNQPQHF. The J gene is TRBJ1-5, the V gene TRBV19; a possible D gene is TRBD1 (5 bases). The germline V gene encodes CDR1 LNHDA and CDR2 SQIVND (reference sequence). CDR3 size: 17 residues. With 7 bases removed from V and 1 base from J, the gap between germline ends came to 20 bases.

The V and J genes are TRBV20-1 and TRBJ1-1; D may be TRBD1 (5 bases). Germline V gives CDR1 DFQATT, CDR2 SNEGSKA (reference sequence). V lost 0 bases and J 1 base, leaving 9 bases between the germline ends. This CDR3 comprises 14 residues. CDR3 region: CSAREGHQNTEAFF. CDR3 coding DNA: TGCAGTGCTAGAGAGGGGCATCAGAACACTGAAGCTTTCTTT.

This clonotype was observed a handful of times. The genes are TRBV2 and TRBJ2-7; D might be TRBD1 (6 bases). Trimming removed 4 bases at V and 2 bases at J, with 9 bases between. Per the germline V gene, CDR1 is SNHLY and CDR2 is FYNNEI. CDR3 length equals 13 residues. The CDR3 DNA follows: TGTGCCAGCAGTGTAGACAGGACCTACGAGCAGTACGTC. Translating gives CASSVDRTYEQYV.

The table lists this clonotype with a few counts. The chain carries TRBV12-3 or TRBV12-4 and TRBJ1-6, with D tentatively TRBD1 (5 bases). V lost 1 base, J lost 7 bases, and 8 bases lay in between. The length of the CDR3 is 14 residues. DNA of the CDR3: TGTGCCAGCAGTTTAGGGGACCAAAATTCACCCCTCCACTTT. It specifies CASSLGDQNSPLHF.

The rearrangement links TRBV7-2 to TRBJ2-7, with 7 bases that match TRBD2. J gave up 1 base and V 5 bases, and 8 bases lay outside the gene matches. From germline, CDR1 is SGHTA and CDR2 FQGNSA. This CDR3 is 15 amino acids long. Written as DNA, the CDR3 is TGTGCCAGCAGCCGACACGGGGACTATTCCTACGAGCAGTACTTC. As protein: CASSRHGDYSYEQYF.

This clonotype was recorded a few times. The chain carries TRBV29-1 and TRBJ1-2; 7 bases are shared with TRBD1. This CDR3 region has 13 residues. CDR1 SQVTM and CDR2 ANQGSEA come from the germline V gene. The J segment lost 7 bases and the V segment lost 0 bases, leaving 5 bases of the junction unmatched. CDR3 in DNA: TGCAGCGTTGAAGACCCAACAGGGGCTGGCTACACCTTC. Translating it yields CSVEDPTGAGYTF.

This chain links TRBV28 with TRBJ2-5, with 9 nucleotides matching TRBD1. The CDR3 sequence is 13 residues long. V lost 7 bases and J lost 2; bases outside the gene matches: 2. Per the germline V gene, CDR1 is MDHEN and CDR2 is SYDVKM. CDR3 protein: CASTDRGQETQYF. The CDR3, as DNA: TGTGCCAGCACTGACAGGGGGCAAGAGACCCAGTACTTC.

For this clonotype: This may stem from a read error, because a much larger clone lies one nucleotide away. The rearrangement joins TRBV9 to TRBJ1-2; 10 bases match TRBD1. Trimming removed 6 bases from V and 1 base from J; junction bases left unmatched: 6. In germline, CDR1 is SGDLS, CDR2 YYNGEE. This CDR3 region has 15 residues. The CDR3: CASIPGTGVNYGYTF. CDR3 in DNA: TGTGCCAGCATCCCCGGGACAGGGGTTAACTATGGCTACACCTTC.

This chain joins TRBV3-1 and TRBJ2-1; D not certain. Trimming pared 1 base from V and 1 base from J, leaving 11 bases between. This CDR3 spans 16 amino acids. Per germline, CDR1 LGHDT and CDR2 YNNKEL (reference sequence). The CDR3 sequence: CASSQVGVASYNEQFF. The CDR3 DNA is TGTGCCAGCAGCCAAGTTGGAGTGGCGTCCTACAATGAGCAGTTCTTC.

The V and J genes are TRBV27 and TRBJ2-7; 15 nucleotides line up with TRBD2. CDR3 length equals 16 residues. Looked up from germline, CDR1 is MNHEY and CDR2 is SMNVEV (reference sequence). V lost 5 bases, J lost 2 bases, and 4 bases stayed unmatched. The CDR3 reads CASSPRTSGRAYEQYF. The DNA of the CDR3 is TGTGCCAGCAGTCCTAGGACTAGCGGGAGGGCCTACGAGCAGTACTTC.

CDR3 protein: CSVRGRIAKNIQYF. Written as DNA, the CDR3 is TGCAGCGTCAGGGGGCGCATTGCCAAAAACATTCAGTACTTC. The chain has TRBV29-1 and TRBJ2-4; TRBD1 matches at 8 bases. V lost 6 bases and J lost 1; bases outside the gene matches: 5. CDR1 and CDR2 from the germline V gene are SQVTM and ANQGSEA. The CDR3 extends over 14 amino acids.

V usage is TRBV12-3 or TRBV12-4 and J usage is TRBJ2-7; 15 bases are shared with TRBD2. After removal of 6 bases from V and 4 bases from J, the junction contained 4 bases not matched to a gene. The CDR3 spans 15 residues. The CDR3 nucleotides are TGTGCCAGCAGACCAGGACTAGCGGGAGGGTACGAGCAGTACTTC. This sequence encodes CASRPGLAGGYEQYF.

The chain employs TRBV5-4 and TRBJ1-4; D is unclear. The CDR3 spans 15 residues. The ends were cut back, 6 bases at V and 0 bases at J, with 12 bases in the middle. In germline, CDR1 is SGHNT, CDR2 YYREEE (reference sequence). CDR3 loop: CASNVDDATNEKLFF. The CDR3 DNA follows: TGTGCCAGCAACGTGGACGATGCAACTAATGAAAAACTGTTTTTT.

The chain joins TRBV2 to TRBJ2-3; D possibly matches TRBD1 or TRBD2 (6 bases each). Trimming shortened V by 2 bases and J by 3 bases, and 15 bases separated the two germline ends. This CDR3 is built from 16 residues. CDR1 and CDR2 (germline): SNHLY, FYNNEI. CDR3 in amino acids: CASSEYGGAGTDTQYF. The CDR3 nucleotides are TGTGCCAGCAGTGAATATGGGGGCGCGGGGACAGATACGCAGTATTTT.

This clonotype was recorded at least ten times. V gene TRBV6-1 combines with J gene TRBJ2-4; the D gene is possibly TRBD1 (5 bases). Germline values: CDR1 MNHNS, CDR2 SASEGT. The V end lost 5 bases, the J end lost 0 bases, and 14 bases lay between the germline ends. The CDR3 contains 16 residues. Written as DNA, the CDR3 is TGTGCCAGCAGTCAAGACAGAATTCTAGCCAAAAACATTCAGTACTTC. Amino acids: CASSQDRILAKNIQYF.

The chain has TRBV4-1 and TRBJ2-5, with TRBD2 identical over 8 bases. The V and J ends lost 0 bases and 4 bases, in that order; junction bases with no gene match: 10. CDR1 is MGHRA and CDR2 is YSYEKL in the germline V gene. CDR3 size: 17 residues. The CDR3 protein is CASSQDLTGGRRETQYF. The CDR3 region has the DNA TGCGCCAGCAGCCAAGATCTTACGGGAGGGAGGCGAGAGACCCAGTACTTC.

This chain links TRBV28 with TRBJ2-1, with TRBD1 identical over 8 bases. Per the germline V gene, CDR1 is MDHEN and CDR2 is SYDVKM. The CDR3 sequence is 13 residues long. V dropped 6 bases and J dropped 6; count of bases not matched to a gene: 4. CDR3 protein: CASSKGQGNEQFF. For the CDR3, the DNA is TGTGCCAGCAGCAAAGGACAGGGCAATGAGCAGTTCTTC.

This chain connects TRBV12-3 or TRBV12-4 to TRBJ2-7; a possible D gene is TRBD1 (6 bases). This CDR3 has 14 amino acids. Between the trimmed V and J ends, which lost 4 bases and 0 bases, there was a span of 10 bases. The DNA of the CDR3 is TGTGCCAGCAGTTACACGGGACACTCCTACGAGCAGTACTTC. Translating it yields CASSYTGHSYEQYF.

This clonotype was seen many times. The chain couples TRBV12-3 or TRBV12-4 to TRBJ1-5; D unresolved. V dropped 3 bases and J dropped 0 bases, with 12 bases sitting between them. The CDR3 is made up of 16 amino acids. The chain's CDR3 is CASSFFGVNSNQPQHF. As DNA, the CDR3 is TGTGCCAGCAGTTTTTTCGGCGTAAATAGCAATCAGCCCCAGCATTTT.

This clonotype was detected ten times or more. The chain recombines TRBV5-1 with TRBJ1-1; the match to TRBD1 covers 7 bases. The CDR3 consists of 15 residues. J gave up 1 base and V 4 bases, and 7 bases lay outside the gene matches. CDR1 is SGHRS and CDR2 is YFSETQ in the germline V gene. The CDR3 region is CASSTGDGGNTEAFF. The CDR3 nucleotides are TGCGCCAGCAGCACAGGGGACGGCGGGAACACTGAAGCTTTCTTT.

V gene TRBV28 combines with J gene TRBJ2-3; D is perhaps TRBD2 (5 bases). Germline V gene data show CDR1 as MDHEN and CDR2 as SYDVKM. The CDR3 has 13 residues. V lost 4 bases to trimming and J lost 10 bases, with 15 bases between them. The CDR3 coding sequence is TGTGCCAGCAGTTCCGGACTGGCAGTCGCGCAGTATTTT. Protein product: CASSSGLAVAQYF.

This clonotype was found a few times. This chain links TRBV5-1 with TRBJ1-2; D is uncertain. From germline, CDR1 is SGHRS and CDR2 YFSETQ. This CDR3 is 14 amino acids long. V gave up 4 bases and J gave up 4 bases, with 14 bases separating them. DNA for the CDR3: TGCGCCAGCAGCCCGGATAAGCAGTTCTATGGCTACACCTTC. Translated: CASSPDKQFYGYTF.

The rearrangement joins TRBV7-2 to TRBJ1-2; no reliable D call. There are 13 residues in the CDR3. CDR1 is SGHTA and CDR2 is FQGNSA in the germline V gene. V was trimmed by 4 bases and J by 5 bases, leaving 11 bases between them. This CDR3 is CASSSPPYYGYTF. The DNA of the CDR3 is TGTGCCAGCAGCTCACCGCCCTATTATGGCTACACCTTC.

Note on this clonotype: A much larger clone differs from this one at a single base, so this may be a read error. This chain uses TRBV29-1 with TRBJ1-1, with 7 bases that match TRBD1. The length of the CDR3 is 12 residues. The ends lost 7 bases at V and 2 bases at J; junction bases unmatched: 4. Germline V gene data show CDR1 as SQVTM and CDR2 as ANQGSEA. In nucleotides, the CDR3 is TGCAGCGCGGGACAGATTAACACTGAAGCTTTCTTT. This encodes CSAGQINTEAFF.

This clonotype has only one observation. The V gene is TRBV3-1, the J gene TRBJ2-3, with 10 bases aligning to TRBD2. CDR1 is LGHDT, CDR2 YNNKEL, per germline (reference sequence). The V gene end was trimmed by 0 bases and the J gene end by 6 bases; junction bases not matched to a gene: 15. This CDR3 is 19 amino acids long. The CDR3 protein is CASSQDSPVGLASRDTQYF. The CDR3 region has the DNA TGTGCCAGCAGCCAAGACAGTCCCGTGGGACTAGCGTCCAGGGATACGCAGTATTTT.

V is TRBV20-1 and J is TRBJ2-7, with TRBD1 matching over 9 bases. The length of the CDR3 is 12 residues. Germline V gene lookup returns CDR1 DFQATT and CDR2 SNEGSKA (reference sequence). CDR3: CSASDPGQGFFV. The CDR3 DNA sequence: TGCAGTGCTAGTGATCCGGGACAGGGCTTCTTCGTC.

The genes are TRBV4-1 and TRBJ2-7; 11 positions match TRBD1. The length of the CDR3 is 16 residues. Per the germline V gene, CDR1 is MGHRA and CDR2 is YSYEKL. The V gene end was trimmed by 2 bases and the J gene end by 3 bases; junction bases not matched to a gene: 6. CDR3 DNA: TGCGCCAGCAGCCAATTACCTGGGACAGGGGGCTACGAGCAGTACTTC. It specifies CASSQLPGTGGYEQYF.